In its sample, the clone carrying this TCR beta chain was seen a few times. From germline, CDR1 is MNHNS and CDR2 SASEGT. The CDR3 length is 16 residues. Trimming left V 2 bases short and J 3 bases short, with 17 bases between. The sample comes from a study of cytomegalovirus exposure and HLA in healthy donors. 60 Vbeta and 13 Jbeta primers were used in PCR. Assay used: immunoSEQ multiplex PCR; TCRdb lists only in-frame clones, some missing. The table shows roughly 200,000 clones, with 75% occurring only once. The sequencing sample was made of PBMCs. The sequence came from a male donor in good health and CMV-seronegative. The chain employs TRBV6-1 and TRBJ2-7; TRBD1 is a possible D gene (6 bases). The CDR3 loop is CASSEFPQGAGYEQYF. The CDR3 DNA sequence: TGTGCCAGCAGTGAATTTCCACAGGGAGCTGGCTACGAGCAGTACTTC.